The 8 T cell receptor beta chains below come from one sample, sequenced in a study of cytomegalovirus exposure and HLA in healthy donors. Researchers ran the PCR with 60 Vbeta and 13 Jbeta primers. Only in-frame clones appear in the TCRdb table, and some are missing; sequencing was by immunoSEQ multiplex PCR. The sample lists 130,000 or so clones, roughly 70% occurring once. The sequencing input was PBMCs. Source of these receptors: a man between 35 and 55 years old in good health and CMV-seropositive.

In DNA, the CDR3 is TGTGCCAGCAGCGTTCAGGTGGGCGGCTACACCTTC. Protein product: CASSVQVGGYTF. The chain recombines TRBV7-9 with TRBJ1-2; D is unresolved. This CDR3 contains 12 residues. Germline V lookup: CDR1 SEHNR, CDR2 FQNEAQ (reference sequence). V was trimmed by 5 bases and J by 8 bases, leaving 12 bases between them.

The chain joins TRBV6-6 to TRBJ1-1; the D gene is possibly TRBD1 (6 bases). Germline CDR1 MNHNY, CDR2 SVGAGI (reference sequence). Trimming pared 5 bases from V and 4 bases from J, leaving 17 bases between. The CDR3 extends over 15 amino acids. The CDR3 DNA is TGTGCCAGCAGTATCCGGGTGGGGGCTGGCACTGAAGCTTTCTTT. Translation gives CASSIRVGAGTEAFF.

This chain links TRBV7-6 with TRBJ2-1, with 13 bases aligning to TRBD2. Losses at the gene ends were 5 bases for V and 10 bases for J; bases not matched to a gene: 8. CDR1 is SGHVS, CDR2 FNYEAQ, per germline. The CDR3 contains 15 residues. Written as DNA, the CDR3 is TGTGCCAGCAGCCAGGGACTAGCGGGGTATGGAGAGCAGTTCTTC. It codes for CASSQGLAGYGEQFF.

The gene calls are TRBV5-1 and TRBJ2-5, with 12 nucleotides matching TRBD1. The end of the DNA aligns better with TRBJ2-7, so the J call may be wrong. The CDR3 is 14 amino acids. Germline V lookup: CDR1 SGHRS, CDR2 YFSETQ. The CDR3 nucleotides read TGCGCCAGCAGCACGGGACAGGGGGCTTACGAGCAGTACTTC. Amino acid sequence: CASSTGQGAYEQYF.

The J gene is TRBJ1-2, the V gene TRBV7-9; 9 positions match TRBD1. This CDR3 spans 13 amino acids. J lost 4 bases, V lost 5 bases, and 2 bases had no gene match. From germline, CDR1 is SEHNR and CDR2 FQNEAQ (reference sequence). The CDR3 region is CASSPTGGYGYTF. The DNA of the CDR3 is TGTGCCAGCAGCCCGACAGGGGGCTATGGCTACACCTTC.

The V and J genes are TRBV7-2 and TRBJ2-4; the match to TRBD1 covers 7 bases. V lost 3 bases and J lost 4; bases outside the gene matches: 6. The CDR3 is made up of 15 amino acids. Germline CDR1 reads SGHTA; CDR2 reads FQGNSA. The CDR3 protein is CASSFPGTAKNIQYF. CDR3 in DNA: TGTGCCAGCAGCTTCCCCGGGACAGCAAAAAACATTCAGTACTTC.

The chain combines TRBV27 with TRBJ2-2; no definite D call. Germline CDR1 is MNHEY and CDR2 is SMNVEV (reference sequence). The CDR3 sequence is 13 residues long. Trimming took off 6 bases at V and 2 bases at J, with 7 bases between the two ends. CDR3 nucleotide sequence: TGTGCCAGCAGGACATCCAACACCGGGGAGCTGTTTTTT. It codes for CASRTSNTGELFF.

The chain recombines TRBV23-1 with TRBJ2-6, with D maybe TRBD1 (5 bases). TRBV23-1 is placed among ORFs of uncertain function. The CDR3 runs 16 residues. Trimming stripped 4 bases from V and 2 bases from J, with 12 bases between. CDR3 amino acids: CASSPQQDTGANVLTF. The CDR3 region has the DNA TGCGCCAGCAGTCCGCAACAGGACACTGGGGCCAACGTCCTGACTTTC.